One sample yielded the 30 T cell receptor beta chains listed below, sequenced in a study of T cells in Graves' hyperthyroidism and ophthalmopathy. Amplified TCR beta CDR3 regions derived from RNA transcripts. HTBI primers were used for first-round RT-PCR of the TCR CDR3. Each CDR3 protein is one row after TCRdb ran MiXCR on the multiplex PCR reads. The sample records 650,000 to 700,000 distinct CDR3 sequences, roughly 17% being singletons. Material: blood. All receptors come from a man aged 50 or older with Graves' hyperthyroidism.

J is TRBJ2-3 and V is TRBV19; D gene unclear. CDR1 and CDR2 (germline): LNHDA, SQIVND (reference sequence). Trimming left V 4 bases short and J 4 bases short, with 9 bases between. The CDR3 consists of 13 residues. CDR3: CASSTSRSDTQYF. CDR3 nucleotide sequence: TGTGCCAGTAGTACCTCTAGATCAGATACGCAGTATTTT. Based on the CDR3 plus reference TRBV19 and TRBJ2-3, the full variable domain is DGGITQSPKYLFRKEGQNVTLSCEQNLNHDAMYWYRQDPGQGLRLIYYSQIVNDFQKGDIAEGYSVSREKKESFPLTVTSAQKNPTAFYLCASSTSRSDTQYFGPGTRLTVL.

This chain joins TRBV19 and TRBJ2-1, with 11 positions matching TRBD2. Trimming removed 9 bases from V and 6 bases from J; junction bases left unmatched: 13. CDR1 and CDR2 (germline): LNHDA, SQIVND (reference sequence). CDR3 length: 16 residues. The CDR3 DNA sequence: TGTGCCAGCAACCCCCGACTAGCGGGAAATAGCAATGAGCAGTTCTTC. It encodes CASNPRLAGNSNEQFF.

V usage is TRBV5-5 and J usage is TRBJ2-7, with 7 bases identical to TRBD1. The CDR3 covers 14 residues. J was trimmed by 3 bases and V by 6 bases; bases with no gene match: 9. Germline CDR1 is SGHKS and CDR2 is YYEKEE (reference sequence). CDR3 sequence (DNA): TGTGCCAGCATGAACAGGGGCTCTGTCTACGAGCAGTACTTC. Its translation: CASMNRGSVYEQYF. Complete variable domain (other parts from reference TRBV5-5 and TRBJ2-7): DAGVTQSPTHLIKTRGQQVTLRCSPISGHKSVSWYQQVLGQGPQFIFQYYEKEERGRGNFPDRFSARQFPNYSSELNVNALLLGDSALYLCASMNRGSVYEQYFGPGTRLTVT.

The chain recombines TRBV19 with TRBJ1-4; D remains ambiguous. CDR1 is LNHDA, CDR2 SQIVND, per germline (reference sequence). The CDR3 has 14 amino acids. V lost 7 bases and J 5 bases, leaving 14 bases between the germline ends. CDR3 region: CASTSPYKNEKLFF. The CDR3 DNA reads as TGTGCCAGTACCTCGCCCTACAAAAATGAAAAACTGTTTTTT.

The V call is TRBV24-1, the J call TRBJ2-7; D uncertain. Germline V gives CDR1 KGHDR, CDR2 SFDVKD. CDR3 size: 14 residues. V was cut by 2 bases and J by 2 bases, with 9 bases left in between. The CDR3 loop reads CATSDSGRTYEQYF. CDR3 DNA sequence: TGTGCCACCAGTGATTCAGGCAGAACCTACGAGCAGTACTTC.

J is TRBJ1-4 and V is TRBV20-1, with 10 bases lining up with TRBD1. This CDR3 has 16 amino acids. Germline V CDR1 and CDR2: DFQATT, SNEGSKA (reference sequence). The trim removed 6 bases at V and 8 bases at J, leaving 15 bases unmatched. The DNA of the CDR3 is TGCAGTGCGATCATCTCGGGACAGGGGACTTTCGAAAAACTGTTTTTT. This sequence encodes CSAIISGQGTFEKLFF.

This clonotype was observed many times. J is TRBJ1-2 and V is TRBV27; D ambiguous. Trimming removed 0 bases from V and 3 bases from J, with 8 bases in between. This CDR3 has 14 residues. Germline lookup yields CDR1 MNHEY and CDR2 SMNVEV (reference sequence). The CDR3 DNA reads TGTGCCAGCAGTTTATCGAGGGAAGACTATGGCTACACCTTC. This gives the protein CASSLSREDYGYTF.

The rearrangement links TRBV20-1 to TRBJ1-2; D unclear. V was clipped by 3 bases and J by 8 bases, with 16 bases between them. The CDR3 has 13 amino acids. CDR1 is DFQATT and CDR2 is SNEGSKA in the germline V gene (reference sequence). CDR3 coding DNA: TGCAGTGCTAGGGACGACGCCTCCCTGGGCTACACCTTC. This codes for CSARDDASLGYTF.

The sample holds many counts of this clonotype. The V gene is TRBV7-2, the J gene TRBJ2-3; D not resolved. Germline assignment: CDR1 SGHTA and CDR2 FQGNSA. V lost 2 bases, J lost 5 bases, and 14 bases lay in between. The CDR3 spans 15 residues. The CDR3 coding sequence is TGTGCCAGCAGCTTAATCGTCTCGCGAGAAGATACGCAGTATTTT. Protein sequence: CASSLIVSREDTQYF.

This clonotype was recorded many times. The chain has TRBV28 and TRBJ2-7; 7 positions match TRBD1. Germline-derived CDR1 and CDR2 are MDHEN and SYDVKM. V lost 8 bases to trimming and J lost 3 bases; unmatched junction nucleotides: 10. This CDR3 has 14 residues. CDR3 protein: CASGGQSYLYEQYF. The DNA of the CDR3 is TGTGCCAGCGGGGGACAGTCCTACCTCTACGAGCAGTACTTC.

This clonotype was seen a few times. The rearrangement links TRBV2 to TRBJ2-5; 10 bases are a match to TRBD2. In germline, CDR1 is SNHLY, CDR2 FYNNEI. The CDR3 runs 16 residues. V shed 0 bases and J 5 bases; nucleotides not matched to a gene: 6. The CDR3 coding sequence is TGTGCCAGCAGTGAAGCGACTAGCGGGTTGGGGGAGACCCAGTACTTC. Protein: CASSEATSGLGETQYF.

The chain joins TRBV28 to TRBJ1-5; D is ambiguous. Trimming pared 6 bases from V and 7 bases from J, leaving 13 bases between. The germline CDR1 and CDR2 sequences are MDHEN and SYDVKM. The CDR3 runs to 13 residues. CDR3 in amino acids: CASSSPGGQPQHF. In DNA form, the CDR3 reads TGTGCCAGCAGCAGCCCGGGCGGACAGCCCCAGCATTTT.

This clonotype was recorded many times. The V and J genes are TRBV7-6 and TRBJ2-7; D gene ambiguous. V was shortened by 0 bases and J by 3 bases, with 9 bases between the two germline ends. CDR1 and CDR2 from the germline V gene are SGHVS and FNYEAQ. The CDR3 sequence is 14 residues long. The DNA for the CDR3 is TGTGCCAGCAGCTTAGCGCTGGGTATCTACGAGCAGTACTTC. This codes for CASSLALGIYEQYF.

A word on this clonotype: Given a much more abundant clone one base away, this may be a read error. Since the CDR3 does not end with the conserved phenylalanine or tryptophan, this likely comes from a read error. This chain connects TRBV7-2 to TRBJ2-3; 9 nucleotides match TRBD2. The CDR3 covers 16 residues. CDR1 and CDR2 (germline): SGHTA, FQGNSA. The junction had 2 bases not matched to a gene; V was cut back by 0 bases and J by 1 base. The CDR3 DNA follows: TGTGCCAGCAGCTTAGCTATAGCGGGGGGCACAGATACGCAGTATTAT. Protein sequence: CASSLAIAGGTDTQYY.

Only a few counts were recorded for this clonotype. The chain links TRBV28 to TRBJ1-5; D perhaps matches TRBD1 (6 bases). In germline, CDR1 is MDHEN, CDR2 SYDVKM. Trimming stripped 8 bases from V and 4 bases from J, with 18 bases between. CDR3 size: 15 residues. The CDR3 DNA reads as TGTGCCAGCCTAACAGAACCGAGGGGGAATCAGCCCCAGCATTTT. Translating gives CASLTEPRGNQPQHF.

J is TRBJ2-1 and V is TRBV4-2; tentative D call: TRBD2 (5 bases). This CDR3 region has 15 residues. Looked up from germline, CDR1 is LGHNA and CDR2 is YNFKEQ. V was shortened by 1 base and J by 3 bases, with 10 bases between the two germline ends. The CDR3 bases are TGTGCCAGCAGCCAAGTCAGCGGAAACTACAATGAGCAGTTCTTC. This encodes CASSQVSGNYNEQFF.

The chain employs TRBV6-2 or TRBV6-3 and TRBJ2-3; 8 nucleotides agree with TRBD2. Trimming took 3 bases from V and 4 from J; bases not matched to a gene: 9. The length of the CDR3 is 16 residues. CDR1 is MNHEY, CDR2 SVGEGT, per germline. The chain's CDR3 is CASSYRSSGSADTQYF. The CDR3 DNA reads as TGTGCCAGCAGTTATAGGTCTAGCGGGTCGGCAGATACGCAGTATTTT.

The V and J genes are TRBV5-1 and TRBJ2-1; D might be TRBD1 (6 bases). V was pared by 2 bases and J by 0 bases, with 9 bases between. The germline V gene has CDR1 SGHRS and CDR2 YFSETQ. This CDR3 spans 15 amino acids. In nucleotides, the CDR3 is TGCGCCAGCAGCTTACAGGGAATCTCCTACAATGAGCAGTTCTTC. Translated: CASSLQGISYNEQFF.

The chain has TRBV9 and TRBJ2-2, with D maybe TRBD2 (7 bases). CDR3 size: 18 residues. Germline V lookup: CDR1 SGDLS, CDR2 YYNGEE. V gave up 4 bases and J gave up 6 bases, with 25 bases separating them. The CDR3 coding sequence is TGTGCCAGCAGCTCCCCGAGGGGGGCGGGAGTTGTTGCCGGGGAGCTGTTTTTT. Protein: CASSSPRGAGVVAGELFF.

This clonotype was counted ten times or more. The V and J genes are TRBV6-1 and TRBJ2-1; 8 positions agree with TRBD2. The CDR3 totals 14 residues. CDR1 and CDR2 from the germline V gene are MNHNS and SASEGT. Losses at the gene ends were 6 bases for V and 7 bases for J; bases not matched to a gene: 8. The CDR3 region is CASSSTSATNEQFF. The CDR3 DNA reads TGTGCCAGCAGCTCGACTAGCGCGACGAATGAGCAGTTCTTC.

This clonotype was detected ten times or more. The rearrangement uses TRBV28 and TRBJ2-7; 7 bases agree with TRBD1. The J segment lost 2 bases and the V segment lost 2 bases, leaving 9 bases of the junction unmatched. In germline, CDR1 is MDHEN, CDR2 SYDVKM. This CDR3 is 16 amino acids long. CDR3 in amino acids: CASSLPGQNLPYEQYF. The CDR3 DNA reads TGTGCCAGCAGTTTACCGGGACAGAACCTGCCCTACGAGCAGTACTTC. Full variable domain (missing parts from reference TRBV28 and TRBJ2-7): DVKVTQSSRYLVKRTGEKVFLECVQDMDHENMFWYRQDPGLGLRLIYFSYDVKMKEKGDIPEGYSVSREKKERFSLILESASTNQTSMYLCASSLPGQNLPYEQYFGPGTRLTVT.

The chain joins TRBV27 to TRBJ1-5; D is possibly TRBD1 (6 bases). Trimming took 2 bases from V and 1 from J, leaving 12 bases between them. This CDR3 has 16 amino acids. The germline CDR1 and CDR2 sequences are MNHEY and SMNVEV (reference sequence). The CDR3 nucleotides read TGTGCCAGCAGTTTAATGGGGGGCATCAGCAATCAGCCCCAGCATTTT. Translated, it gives CASSLMGGISNQPQHF.

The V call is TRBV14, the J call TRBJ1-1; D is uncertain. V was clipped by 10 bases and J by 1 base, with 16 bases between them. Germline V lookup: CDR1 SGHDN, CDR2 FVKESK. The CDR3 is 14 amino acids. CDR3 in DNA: TGTGCCACCCGTTCGTACCGTCAGAACACTGAAGCTTTCTTT. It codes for CATRSYRQNTEAFF.

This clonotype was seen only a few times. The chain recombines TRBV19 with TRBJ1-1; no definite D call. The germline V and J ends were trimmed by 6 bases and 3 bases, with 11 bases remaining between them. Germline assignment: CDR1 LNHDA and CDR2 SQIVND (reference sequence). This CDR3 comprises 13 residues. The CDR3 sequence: CASSPPVDTEAFF. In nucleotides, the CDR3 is TGTGCCAGTAGCCCTCCCGTTGACACTGAAGCTTTCTTT.

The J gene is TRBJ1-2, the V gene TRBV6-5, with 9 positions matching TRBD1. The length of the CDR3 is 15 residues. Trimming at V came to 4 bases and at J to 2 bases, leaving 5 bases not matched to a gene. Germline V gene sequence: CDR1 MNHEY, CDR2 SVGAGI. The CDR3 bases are TGTGCCAGCAGTTTAACCGGGACAGGGAACTATGGCTACACCTTC. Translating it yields CASSLTGTGNYGYTF.

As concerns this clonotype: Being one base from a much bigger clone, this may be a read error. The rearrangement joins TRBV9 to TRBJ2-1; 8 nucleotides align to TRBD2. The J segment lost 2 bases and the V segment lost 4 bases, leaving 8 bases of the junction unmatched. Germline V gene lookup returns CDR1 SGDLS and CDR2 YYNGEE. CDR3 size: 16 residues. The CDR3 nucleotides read TGTGCCAGCAGCCCCACGGGGCGGGAGGCCTACAATGAGCAGTTCTTC. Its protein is CASSPTGREAYNEQFF.

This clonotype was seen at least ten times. DNA for the CDR3: TGCAGTGCTAGTATTAGCGGCACAGATACGCAGTATTTT. Its translation: CSASISGTDTQYF. V is TRBV20-1 and J is TRBJ2-3, with a possible D match to TRBD2 (5 bases). The CDR3 contains 13 residues. Trimming shortened V by 3 bases and J by 1 base, and 8 bases separated the two germline ends. The germline CDR1 and CDR2 sequences are DFQATT and SNEGSKA (reference sequence).

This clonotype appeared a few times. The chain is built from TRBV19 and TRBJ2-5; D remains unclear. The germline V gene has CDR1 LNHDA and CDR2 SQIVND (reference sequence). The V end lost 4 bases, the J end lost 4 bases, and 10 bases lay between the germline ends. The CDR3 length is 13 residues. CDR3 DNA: TGTGCCAGTAGTACAGACACCAGAGAGACCCAGTACTTC. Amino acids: CASSTDTRETQYF.

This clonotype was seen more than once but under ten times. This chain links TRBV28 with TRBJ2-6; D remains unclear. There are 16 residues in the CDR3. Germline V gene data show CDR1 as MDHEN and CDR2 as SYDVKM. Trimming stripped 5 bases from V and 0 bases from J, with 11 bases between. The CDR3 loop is CASSPPAYSGANVLTF. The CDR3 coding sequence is TGTGCCAGCAGTCCCCCGGCCTACTCTGGGGCCAACGTCCTGACTTTC.

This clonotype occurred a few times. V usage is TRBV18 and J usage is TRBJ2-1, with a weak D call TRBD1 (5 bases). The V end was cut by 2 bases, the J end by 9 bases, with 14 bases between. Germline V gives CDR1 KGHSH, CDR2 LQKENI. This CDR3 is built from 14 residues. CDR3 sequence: CASSPEAGKSEQFF. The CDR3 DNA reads TGTGCCAGCTCACCAGAGGCAGGGAAGAGTGAGCAGTTCTTC.